The clone carrying this TCR beta chain has ten or more counts. Its target is unknown. The entry originates in a study of CD8 T cells in ankylosing spondylitis. Study results and limitations: Matched synovial fluid from ankylosing spondylitis patients was reported to be enriched for disease-linked clones. The study identified a TCR beta motif of 7 or 8 highly homologous variants that appeared characteristic of ankylosing spondylitis blood.

A quantitative 5'-RACE method, one with molecular barcodes, was used to make TCR beta libraries. TCRdb passed the 5' RACE reads through MiXCR, listing each CDR3 protein once. The sample lists about 24,000 distinct CDR3 sequences, 10% to 15% seen once, with about 32% in the top ten. Germline CDR1 reads SEHNR; CDR2 reads FQNEAQ (reference sequence). V was clipped by 3 bases and J by 4 bases; unmatched bases: 5. The CDR3 has 16 residues. The source is a male donor with ankylosing spondylitis or in good health (not recorded which). V usage is TRBV7-9 and J usage is TRBJ2-3; 12 nucleotides line up with TRBD2. The sequenced material came from blood. CDR3 nucleotides: TGTGCCAGCAGCTTTCTAGCGGGAGGGCCCGCAGATACGCAGTATTTT. This translates into CASSFLAGGPADTQYF.